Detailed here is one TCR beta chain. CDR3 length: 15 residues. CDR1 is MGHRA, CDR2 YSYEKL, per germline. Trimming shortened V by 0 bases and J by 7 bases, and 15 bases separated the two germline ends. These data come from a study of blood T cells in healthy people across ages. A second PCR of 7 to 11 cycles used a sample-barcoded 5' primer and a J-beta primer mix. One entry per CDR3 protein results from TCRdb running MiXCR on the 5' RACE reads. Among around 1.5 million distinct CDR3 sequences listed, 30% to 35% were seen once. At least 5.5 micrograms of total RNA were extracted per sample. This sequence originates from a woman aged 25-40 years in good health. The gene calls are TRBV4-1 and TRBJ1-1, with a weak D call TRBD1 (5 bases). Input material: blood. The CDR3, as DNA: TGCGCCAGCAGCCAAGATGCCGTGGCGGGGGGTGAAGCTTTCTTT. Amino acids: CASSQDAVAGGEAFF.